Presented here are 21 T cell receptor beta chains from one specimen sequenced in a study of T cells after yellow fever vaccination. TCRdb re-called the 5' RACE reads through MiXCR, storing one row per CDR3 protein. The sample records 450,000 to 650,000 distinct CDR3 sequences, just over 20% being singletons. The sample was PBMCs, taken roughly 23 days after the first yellow fever vaccination. The receptors stem from a man aged 18-30 years who received the YFV17D yellow fever vaccine.

The V gene is TRBV7-2, the J gene TRBJ2-1; TRBD2 might be the D (5 bases). Between the trimmed V and J ends, which lost 6 bases and 9 bases, there was a span of 15 bases. The CDR3 has 13 residues. CDR1 and CDR2 (germline): SGHTA, FQGNSA. The CDR3 DNA follows: TGTGCCAGCAGATTCCGCCAGGCGGGTGAGCAGTTCTTC. This codes for CASRFRQAGEQFF.

This clonotype turned up a few times. The chain couples TRBV3-1 to TRBJ1-1; TRBD1 is a possible D gene (6 bases). From germline, CDR1 is LGHDT and CDR2 YNNKEL (reference sequence). V was cut by 2 bases and J by 8 bases, with 9 bases left in between. CDR3 length: 12 residues. CDR3 amino acids: CASSQLGTEAFF. The DNA for the CDR3 is TGTGCCAGCAGCCAATTAGGGACAGAAGCTTTCTTT.

The chain recombines TRBV6-2 or TRBV6-3 with TRBJ2-5; D is unresolved. In germline, CDR1 is MNHEY, CDR2 SVGEGT. Between the trimmed V and J ends, which lost 2 bases and 4 bases, there was a span of 8 bases. This CDR3 is built from 13 residues. The CDR3 sequence is CASSYLTPETQYF. DNA of the CDR3: TGTGCCAGCAGTTACCTGACTCCAGAGACCCAGTACTTC.

The chain links TRBV9 to TRBJ2-3; 8 bases agree with TRBD2. The V gene end was trimmed by 0 bases and the J gene end by 7 bases; junction bases not matched to a gene: 7. The CDR3 contains 15 residues. Germline assignment: CDR1 SGDLS and CDR2 YYNGEE. The CDR3 sequence: CASSVVAGGQYTQYF. The CDR3 DNA sequence: TGTGCCAGCAGCGTAGTTGCGGGGGGCCAGTATACGCAGTATTTT.

This clonotype was detected ten times or more. V is TRBV5-1 and J is TRBJ1-1; tentatively, D is TRBD1 (6 bases). Trimming left V 0 bases short and J 5 bases short, with 11 bases between. Germline CDR1 and CDR2: SGHRS and YFSETQ. This CDR3 region has 14 residues. The CDR3: CASSLEGRGTEAFF. The CDR3 DNA sequence: TGCGCCAGCAGCTTGGAGGGTAGGGGGACTGAAGCTTTCTTT.

The chain recombines TRBV5-1 with TRBJ2-3; 9 nucleotides match TRBD1. CDR1 and CDR2 from the germline V gene are SGHRS and YFSETQ. The CDR3 loop spans 16 amino acids. With V trimmed by 2 bases and J by 5 bases, 9 bases remained unmatched. CDR3: CASSFAWGQGGDTQYF. CDR3 in DNA: TGCGCCAGCAGCTTTGCTTGGGGACAGGGTGGAGATACGCAGTATTTT. Full variable domain (missing parts from reference TRBV5-1 and TRBJ2-3): KAGVTQTPRYLIKTRGQQVTLSCSPISGHRSVSWYQQTPGQGLQFLFEYFSETQRNKGNFPGRFSGRQFSNSRSEMNVSTLELGDSALYLCASSFAWGQGGDTQYFGPGTRLTVL.

This clonotype was counted a few times. The chain joins TRBV7-8 to TRBJ2-1; either TRBD1 or TRBD2 may supply D (6 bases each). Germline V gene sequence: CDR1 SGHVS, CDR2 FQNEAQ. There are 16 residues in the CDR3. With 5 bases removed from V and 4 bases from J, the gap between germline ends came to 18 bases. The CDR3 here is CASSPLGASAYNEQFF. The CDR3 DNA sequence: TGTGCCAGCAGCCCCCTGGGGGCTAGCGCATACAATGAGCAGTTCTTC. The entire variable domain, with the rest obtained from reference TRBV7-8 and TRBJ2-1, is as follows: GAGVSQSPRYKVAKRGQDVALRCDPISGHVSLFWYQQALGQGPEFLTYFQNEAQLDKSGLPSDRFFAERPEGSVSTLKIQRTQQEDSAVYLCASSPLGASAYNEQFFGPGTRLTVL.

V gene TRBV4-3 combines with J gene TRBJ1-2, with 11 bases that match TRBD1. This CDR3 has 13 amino acids. CDR1 is LGHNA, CDR2 YSLEER, per germline. V lost 3 bases, J lost 8 bases, and 2 bases stayed unmatched. The CDR3 sequence: CASSQDRGLGYTF. In DNA form, the CDR3 reads TGCGCCAGCAGCCAGGACAGGGGGCTCGGCTACACCTTC.

This clonotype has only a few counts. The chain has TRBV6-1 and TRBJ2-6, with TRBD1 matching 10 bases. Trimming removed 3 bases from V and 0 bases from J; junction bases left unmatched: 11. The CDR3 length is 20 residues. Germline CDR1 MNHNS, CDR2 SASEGT. In DNA, the CDR3 is TGTGCCAGCAGTGAGAGAACGCCGGGACAGGGGCCCTCTGGGGCCAACGTCCTGACTTTC. Amino acid sequence: CASSERTPGQGPSGANVLTF.

This clonotype was picked up a small number of times. This rearrangement joins TRBV23-1 to TRBJ1-5; D remains unclear. TRBV23-1 is flagged as an ORF with uncertain function. The length of the CDR3 is 17 residues. V lost 3 bases, J lost 4 bases, and 19 bases lay in between. The CDR3 DNA reads TGCGCCAGCAGTCAGCCGACTCGGACGGCAGTAAATCAGCCCCAGCATTTT. This codes for CASSQPTRTAVNQPQHF.

This clonotype has only a few counts. The V call is TRBV7-9, the J call TRBJ1-1; 8 nucleotides agree with TRBD1. Trimming at V came to 5 bases and at J to 7 bases, leaving 12 bases not matched to a gene. Germline CDR1 and CDR2: SEHNR and FQNEAQ (reference sequence). The CDR3 covers 15 residues. CDR3 protein: CASSLGTGAKFEAFF. The CDR3 coding sequence is TGTGCCAGCAGCCTCGGGACAGGCGCTAAGTTTGAAGCTTTCTTT.

This clonotype was counted only a few times. In DNA form, the CDR3 reads TGTGCCAGCAGTTTGGGCATCCAGGCGAATCAGCCCCAGCATTTT. It specifies CASSLGIQANQPQHF. The rearrangement uses TRBV12-3 or TRBV12-4 and TRBJ1-5; no clear D. The CDR3 contains 15 residues. Trimming took off 3 bases at V and 4 bases at J, with 13 bases between the two ends.

The chain couples TRBV5-4 to TRBJ2-1, with 10 bases lining up with TRBD2. J lost 1 base, V lost 4 bases, and 8 bases had no gene match. The germline gives CDR1 SGHNT, CDR2 YYREEE (reference sequence). The CDR3 runs 17 residues. In DNA form, the CDR3 reads TGTGCCAGCAGCCCCCAGCGGGGGGGGAGTTCCTACAATGAGCAGTTCTTC. It translates to CASSPQRGGSSYNEQFF.

This CDR3 reads CASSLWGATDTQYF. The CDR3 DNA sequence: TGTGCCAGCAGTTTATGGGGGGCTACAGATACGCAGTATTTT. The chain combines TRBV27 with TRBJ2-3; D is tentatively TRBD1 or TRBD2 (6 bases each). Trimming removed 1 base at V and 3 bases at J, with 8 bases between. The CDR3 runs 14 residues. CDR1 MNHEY and CDR2 SMNVEV come from the germline V gene (reference sequence).

This clonotype was detected only a few times. This sequence joins TRBV7-2 and TRBJ2-1; TRBD2 agrees at 8 bases. The V segment lost 8 bases and the J segment 9 bases; nucleotides outside the gene matches: 15. This CDR3 spans 15 amino acids. Per germline, CDR1 SGHTA and CDR2 FQGNSA. CDR3 bases: TGTGCCAGCTCCCGATCATTCGGGGGGGGTGGTGAGCAGTTCTTC. Its translation: CASSRSFGGGGEQFF.

The chain carries TRBV9 and TRBJ2-5, with D perhaps TRBD1 (6 bases). Germline V gene sequence: CDR1 SGDLS, CDR2 YYNGEE. CDR3 length: 16 amino acids. V was shortened by 1 base and J by 5 bases, with 18 bases between the two germline ends. For the CDR3, the DNA is TGTGCCAGCAGCGTAAAGACAGGCACCTTAGGGGAGACCCAGTACTTC. Protein sequence: CASSVKTGTLGETQYF.

Only a few counts were recorded for this clonotype. The V call is TRBV7-9, the J call TRBJ1-3; maybe TRBD1 (5 bases). The CDR3 sequence is 14 residues long. Germline CDR1 SEHNR, CDR2 FQNEAQ (reference sequence). V dropped 5 bases and J dropped 6 bases, with 14 bases sitting between them. This chain's CDR3 is CASSPKGLENTIYF. The DNA for the CDR3 is TGTGCCAGCAGCCCGAAGGGGCTCGAAAACACCATATATTTT.

This clonotype was seen more than once but under ten times. This chain links TRBV12-3 or TRBV12-4 with TRBJ2-1; TRBD1 agrees at 9 bases. The CDR3 spans 15 residues. After removal of 6 bases from V and 5 bases from J, the junction contained 8 bases not matched to a gene. The DNA for the CDR3 is TGTGCCAGCAGAGTCCGGGACAGGGACAACAATGAGCAGTTCTTC. As protein: CASRVRDRDNNEQFF.

This rearrangement joins TRBV6-1 to TRBJ2-5; 12 bases fit TRBD1. There are 15 residues in the CDR3. Germline V CDR1 and CDR2: MNHNS, SASEGT. V lost 5 bases and J lost 4; bases outside the gene matches: 5. DNA for the CDR3: TGTGCCAGCAGTACGCCGGGACAGGGGGCAGAGACCCAGTACTTC. It translates to CASSTPGQGAETQYF.

The table lists this clonotype with a few counts. V gene TRBV7-6 combines with J gene TRBJ1-2, with D tentatively TRBD1 (6 bases). Germline-derived CDR1 and CDR2 are SGHVS and FNYEAQ. This CDR3 spans 15 amino acids. The V and J ends lost 5 bases and 2 bases respectively, with 15 bases between them. This chain's CDR3 is CASSRTGSANYGYTF. For the CDR3, the DNA is TGTGCCAGCAGCAGAACAGGGTCTGCGAACTATGGCTACACCTTC.

The chain uses TRBV7-9 and TRBJ2-5, with D perhaps TRBD1 (5 bases). With 4 bases removed from V and 7 bases from J, the gap between germline ends came to 19 bases. CDR3 length: 15 amino acids. Germline V CDR1 and CDR2: SEHNR, FQNEAQ (reference sequence). DNA for the CDR3: TGTGCCAGCAGCTCCGGCAGGGTATGGCAGGGGACCCAGTACTTC. This encodes CASSSGRVWQGTQYF.